The present T cell receptor (beta chain) was sequenced within a study of regulatory T cells in long-lasting Graves disease. CDR3 regions were amplified by Arm-PCR using iRepertoire HTBI primers to build TCR beta libraries. TCRdb used MiXCR to reprocess the multiplex PCR reads, holding one entry per CDR3 protein. The data show about 470,000 distinct CDR3 sequences, about 15% seen once. The CDR3 loop spans 13 amino acids. CDR1 is LGHDT, CDR2 YNNKEL, per germline (reference sequence). V lost 2 bases, J lost 5 bases, and 9 bases lay in between. Time point specified: newly diagnosed GD, antithyroid drugs for less than 3 months. RNA extracted from PBMCs served as the sequencing template. In its sample, this clonotype was seen many times. The sample was also linked to a second study, of T cells in Graves' hyperthyroidism and ophthalmopathy. From that paper: The definition of stable Graves' hyperthyroidism was no ophthalmopathy progression within 18 months. The TCR CDR3 first-round RT-PCR relied on the HTBI primer set. Among clonotypes expanded in thyroid above 0.001, most were also found in blood.

This clonotype originated in a young woman with Graves disease. The source was peripheral blood mononuclear cells (PBMCs), collected at new diagnosis, from a patient treated with antithyroid drugs. The chain carries TRBV3-1 and TRBJ1-2; D remains ambiguous. Here the CDR3 reads CASSQPGSYGYTF. Written as DNA, the CDR3 is TGTGCCAGCAGCCAACCAGGTTCTTATGGCTACACCTTC.